This T cell receptor (beta chain) was recorded in a study of blood T cells in healthy people across ages. Primed by a sample-barcoded 5' primer and a J-beta primer mix, a second PCR proceeded for about 7 to 11 cycles. TCRdb passed the 5' RACE reads through MiXCR, listing each CDR3 protein once. The data contain some 1.7 million distinct CDR3 sequences, 28% of them singletons. With regard to this clonotype: A clone one base away is much larger, so this may be a read error.

The germline gives CDR1 MNHEY, CDR2 SMNVEV (reference sequence). The CDR3 spans 16 residues. The TCR originated in a woman aged 25 to 39 in good health. Sequenced material: blood. V and J are TRBV27 and TRBJ2-7; no firm D call. The CDR3 is CASSLSGQTFAYKQYF. The CDR3 DNA is TGTGCCAGCAGTTTATCAGGGCAGACCTTCGCCTACAAGCAGTACTTC.